The clone carrying this TCR beta chain turned up a few times. Antigen unknown. The record originates from a study of identical twins. V was clipped by 7 bases and J by 2 bases, with 18 bases between them. This CDR3 is built from 17 residues. Whole-study results and caveats: Models came in too low on out-of-frame TCR alpha sharing in monozygotic twins. One should note that invariant MAIT and iNKT cells could partly confound zero-insertion analyses. Abundant beta clonotypes from cord blood had fewer insertions, unlike memory repertoires, which showed none.

Addition of a universal primer site occurred through template switching, and cDNA carried unique molecular identifiers. TCRdb re-called the 5' RACE reads with MiXCR, one entry per CDR3 protein. The sample holds hundreds of thousands of distinct CDR3 sequences; 5.5% to 7.5% are singletons and the top ten take 1.5% to 2%. The receptor's source is a man between 18 and 29 years old in good health. This sequence joins TRBV12-3 or TRBV12-4 and TRBJ2-6; D unresolved. The sequenced material came from naive T cells sorted from blood. This CDR3 is CASITVKGSAGANVLTF. The CDR3 DNA reads as TGTGCCAGCATCACCGTAAAGGGCTCGGCTGGGGCCAACGTCCTGACTTTC.